This TCR beta chain is drawn from a study of blood T cells in healthy people across ages. Findings and caveats of the study: Comparison with aged donors showed that long-lived donors had more naive CD4+ cells and higher diversity.

Alongside a J-beta primer mix, a sample-barcoded 5' primer served in a second PCR lasting roughly 7 to 12 cycles. All cDNA molecules were each tagged by a template-switch adaptor with 12 random nucleotides. TCRdb re-analysed the 5' RACE reads in MiXCR, keeping a single row per CDR3 protein. Here the sample spans 1.5 million to 2 million distinct CDR3 sequences, just under 50% being singletons. In the case of this clonotype: The target antigen is unknown.

This TCR derives from a woman aged 40 to 50 in good health. The source material was blood.

The CDR3, as DNA: TGTGCCAGCAGCTCACTAACCGGGACACGGGACCACGTTTATGGCTACACCTTC. It yields the protein CASSSLTGTRDHVYGYTF. The gene calls are TRBV7-9 and TRBJ1-2; TRBD1 is a possible D gene (6 bases). CDR3 length: 18 amino acids. The germline V gene has CDR1 SEHNR and CDR2 FQNEAQ (reference sequence). V dropped 4 bases and J dropped 5 bases, with 26 bases sitting between them.